The 5 T cell receptor beta chains reported below all come from one sample, sequenced in a study of Ad26.COV2.S vaccination and SARS-CoV-2 variants. Only in-frame clones appear in the TCRdb table, and some are missing; sequencing was by immunoSEQ multiplex PCR. This sample has hundreds of thousands of clones, with 75% to 95% found just once. Treatment in this sample: about 20 received Ad26.COV2.S at low or high dose, single or two shots; about five received placebo; per-sample allocation not given. Sampling happened 63 days after the first vaccine or placebo injection. The sample here was peripheral blood, taken in a trial of Ad26.COV2.S vaccine versus placebo. The receptor set was obtained from a person aged 18-65 years who received the Ad26.COV2.S COVID-19 vaccine or a placebo.

As DNA, the CDR3 is TGTGCCAGCAGTTCTAGCGGGAGCGCATACAATGAGCAGTTCTTC. This codes for CASSSSGSAYNEQFF. This chain connects TRBV28 to TRBJ2-1; 10 bases are a match to TRBD2. The ends lost 4 bases at V and 4 bases at J; junction bases unmatched: 4. The V gene's germline CDR1 is MDHEN and CDR2 SYDVKM. The CDR3 has 15 residues.

The chain has TRBV6-2 or TRBV6-3 and TRBJ2-7; D is uncertain. The V end lost 2 bases, the J end lost 4 bases, and 9 bases lay between the germline ends. CDR1 is MNHEY and CDR2 is SVGEGT in the germline V gene. CDR3 length: 13 amino acids. The CDR3 region is CASSYTHLYEQYF. For the CDR3, the DNA is TGTGCCAGCAGTTACACCCATCTTTACGAGCAGTACTTC.

The gene calls are TRBV6-5 and TRBJ2-1; D gene uncertain. This CDR3 contains 15 residues. Trimming pared 6 bases from V and 0 bases from J, leaving 12 bases between. Germline V lookup: CDR1 MNHEY, CDR2 SVGAGI. CDR3 sequence: CASRVQRSSYNEQFF. The DNA of the CDR3 is TGTGCCAGCAGGGTTCAGAGGAGCTCCTACAATGAGCAGTTCTTC.

This chain connects TRBV5-1 to TRBJ2-6, with 11 bases matching TRBD2. The CDR3 length is 18 residues. After removal of 3 bases from V and 0 bases from J, the junction contained 5 bases not matched to a gene. CDR1 and CDR2 from the germline V gene are SGHRS and YFSETQ. Here the CDR3 reads CASSSGLAGLSGANVLTF. The CDR3 region has the DNA TGCGCCAGCAGCTCCGGACTAGCGGGTCTCTCTGGGGCCAACGTCCTGACTTTC.

This clone showed up just once. The chain employs TRBV30 and TRBJ2-1, with 8 bases identical to TRBD2. Germline values: CDR1 GTSNPN, CDR2 SVGIG (reference sequence). The CDR3 consists of 14 residues. Trimming at V came to 1 base and at J to 9 bases, leaving 8 bases not matched to a gene. In DNA form, the CDR3 reads TGTGCCTGGAGTGGATGGTTGAGCGGGGGTGAGCAGTTCTTC. It specifies CAWSGWLSGGEQFF.